This TCR beta chain was recovered during a study of long-term antiretroviral therapy in people with HIV. Germline trimming cut 6 bases from V and 1 base from J; bases unmatched to any gene: 7. There are 14 residues in the CDR3. In germline, CDR1 is SQVTM, CDR2 ANQGSEA. Assay version v3.0 of immunoSEQ was used, and it was run at survey level. Sequencing used immunoSEQ multiplex PCR; TCRdb keeps in-frame clones, though not all of them. This table has around 16,000 clones, over 75% appearing once. The chain uses TRBV29-1 and TRBJ1-1; 8 nucleotides agree with TRBD1. The sequences come from unsorted PBMCs, collected less than 1.3 years before starting antiretroviral therapy. The receptor was derived from a man aged 25-45 years with HIV. The CDR3 spells CSVDPGGPNTEAFF. Here the CDR3 DNA reads TGCAGCGTCGACCCAGGGGGCCCGAACACTGAAGCTTTCTTT.